The present TCR beta chain was sequenced within a study of post-analysis software for immune sequencing data. General study points: Patients showed TRBV5-6, TRBV5-1 and TRBV20-1 among a handful of TRBV segments more frequent than in controls. Multiple sclerosis patients had significantly lower normalized Chao1 diversity than controls.

To note about this clonotype: Its target is not known.

Germline CDR1 is SGHRS and CDR2 is YFSETQ. This CDR3 comprises 18 residues. Trimming at V came to 0 bases and at J to 0 bases, leaving 4 bases not matched to a gene. TCR beta cDNA libraries included unique molecular identifiers. TCRdb analysed the PCR reads with MiXCR anew, one entry per CDR3 protein. This table holds about 170,000 distinct CDR3 sequences, roughly 30% found once. The chain combines TRBV5-1 with TRBJ2-7; 15 nucleotides line up with TRBD2. The sample was blood. This clonotype was sampled from a girl aged 5 to 17 with multiple sclerosis. In DNA, the CDR3 is TGCGCCAGCAGCTTGGCTGGACTAGCGGGAGGGACCTCCTACGAGCAGTACTTC. Its translation: CASSLAGLAGGTSYEQYF.